Listed below are T cell receptor beta chains from one sample, sequenced in a study of cytomegalovirus exposure and HLA in healthy donors. TCRdb keeps only in-frame clones here, not all; method: immunoSEQ multiplex PCR. Among fewer than 150,000 clones, around 80% were seen once, and the ten largest hold over 0.2%. What was sequenced was PBMCs. These receptors were taken from a man aged 45-60 years in good health and CMV-seronegative. CDR3s leave out the opening cysteine and the closing phenylalanine or tryptophan. The order of the fields is CDR3 protein, V gene, CDR3 length, clone size. Size is omitted from some rows. Given values are once, few, many or a class for expanded clones.

CDR3: ASSSAGRLAGGEGYGYT
V: TRBV28
length: 17
size: .

CDR3: ASSLVVPQGAYEQY
V: TRBV11-1
length: 14
size: once

CDR3: ASRFMGTSGRRYEQF
V: TRBV28
length: 15
size: once

CDR3: ASSLGTPDYGYT
V: TRBV7-9
length: 12
size: .

CDR3: ASSSGGGPRETQY
V: TRBV5-4
length: 13
size: once

CDR3: AIRNRPTTDTQY
V: TRBV10-3
length: 12
size: .

CDR3: ASSLGKVAGRTDTQY
V: TRBV5-1
length: 15
size: .

CDR3: ASSPDVGDSNQPQH
V: TRBV9
length: 14
size: .

CDR3: ASRGQGGTYGYT
V: TRBV28
length: 12
size: .

CDR3: ASSLAGGTNTDTQY
V: TRBV5-4
length: 14
size: once

CDR3: ASSLAHGKFTEAF
V: TRBV7-2
length: 13
size: .

CDR3: ASSQDRGESGGHEQF
V: TRBV4-1
length: 15
size: .

CDR3: ASSMERGVGNQPQH
V: TRBV19
length: 14
size: .

CDR3: ASSVGRGSREQY
V: TRBV9
length: 12
size: .

CDR3: AATGGLAGGRQPYEQY
V: TRBV7-2
length: 16
size: .

CDR3: ASSLGGGARETQY
V: TRBV28
length: 13
size: .

CDR3: ASSSVEEDNQPQH
V: TRBV7-8
length: 13
size: .

CDR3: ASSPRGYEQY
V: TRBV18
length: 10
size: .

CDR3: ASSVLAGETGELF
V: TRBV6-4
length: 13
size: .

CDR3: ASRNRESTDTQY
V: TRBV27
length: 12
size: .

CDR3: ASSIRGGRNSNQPQH
V: TRBV19
length: 15
size: .

CDR3: ASGTAGEQF
V: TRBV9
length: 9
size: .

CDR3: AWSYGLRSQEAKNIQY
V: TRBV30
length: 16
size: .

CDR3: ASSKWGTGVNQPQH
V: TRBV21-1
length: 14
size: .

CDR3: ASSFGLSGLETQY
V: TRBV5-4
length: 13
size: .

CDR3: ASSEGSLRNTEAF
V: TRBV7-2
length: 13
size: .

CDR3: ASSRGQGVYQPQH
V: TRBV28
length: 13
size: .

CDR3: ASSEVDQETQY
V: TRBV2
length: 11
size: .

CDR3: ASSAGTGSNQPQH
V: TRBV7-9
length: 13
size: .

CDR3: ASSYLRGQGQPQH
V: TRBV5-8
length: 13
size: .

CDR3: ASTTGQGFSYGYT
V: TRBV19
length: 13
size: once

CDR3: ASSFRGATDTQY
V: TRBV5-8
length: 12
size: .

CDR3: ASSLVGRNYGYT
V: TRBV11-2
length: 12
size: .

CDR3: SSSIDSDTQY
V: TRBV7-9
length: 10
size: .

CDR3: ASSVGAGDGYT
V: TRBV9
length: 11
size: once

CDR3: ASSLGVSGTYNEQF
V: TRBV7-8
length: 14
size: .

CDR3: ATHPTGVSYEQY
V: TRBV6-6
length: 12
size: .

CDR3: ASSPVQGGANGYT
V: TRBV6-5
length: 13
size: .

CDR3: ASSPTAVIEAF
V: TRBV18
length: 11
size: few

CDR3: ASSYLGGTNEKLF
V: TRBV6-5
length: 13
size: .

CDR3: ASSQLAGGDEQF
V: TRBV6-4
length: 12
size: .

CDR3: ASSVEGVPGELF
V: TRBV9
length: 12
size: .

CDR3: ASRTGGVYTEAF
V: TRBV27
length: 12
size: .

CDR3: ASRTGGFAQH
V: TRBV19
length: 10
size: .

CDR3: SVRDSHLVGANVLT
V: TRBV29-1
length: 14
size: .

CDR3: ASSLATGSYEQY
V: TRBV7-2
length: 12
size: .

CDR3: AISGTSGSYEQY
V: TRBV10-3
length: 12
size: .

CDR3: ASRTSGAPGVQY
V: TRBV6-5
length: 12
size: once

CDR3: ASSHVDRVDGYT
V: TRBV4-1
length: 12
size: .

CDR3: ASSKVDGGATDTQY
V: TRBV21-1
length: 14
size: .

CDR3: ASSLGESQSQY
V: TRBV5-1
length: 11
size: .

CDR3: ASSFVTGLTYSNQPQH
V: TRBV7-9
length: 16
size: .

CDR3: ASGSTGINTEAF
V: TRBV28
length: 12
size: .

CDR3: ASSSPGQGSYEQY
V: TRBV6-6
length: 13
size: .

CDR3: ASSLRTIRAGELF
V: TRBV7-6
length: 13
size: .